Listed below are T cell receptor beta chains from one sample, sequenced in a study of Graves' ophthalmopathy and Graves' hyperthyroidism. TCRdb re-analysed the multiplex PCR reads in MiXCR, keeping a single row per CDR3 protein. Of over 12,000 distinct CDR3 sequences in the sample, about 50% are singletons; the top ten hold around 42%. The sequencing input was peripheral blood. All receptors come from a woman in her 30s with Graves' ophthalmopathy. The CDR3 runs from the conserved cysteine through the conserved F or W. Clone size is not always given. Where it is, it says once, few, many or a class for expanded clones.

V gene: TRBV7-2
clone size: many
J gene: TRBJ2-7
CDR3 protein: CASRGLNYEQYF

V gene: TRBV19
clone size: NA
J gene: TRBJ1-1
CDR3 protein: CASSRGQWNTEAFF

V gene: TRBV20-1
clone size: NA
J gene: TRBJ1-2
CDR3 protein: CSAEDGHYGYTF

V gene: TRBV6-5
clone size: NA
J gene: TRBJ1-1
CDR3 protein: CASNRDSSTEAFF

V gene: TRBV6-6
clone size: few
J gene: TRBJ2-3
CDR3 protein: CASTSGYTDTQYF

V gene: TRBV19
clone size: NA
J gene: TRBJ1-2
CDR3 protein: CASSIGHQYGYTF

V gene: TRBV7-3
clone size: NA
J gene: TRBJ2-1
CDR3 protein: CASSPHLYNEQFF

V gene: TRBV7-7
clone size: NA
J gene: TRBJ1-3
CDR3 protein: CAAGGAGNTVYF

V gene: TRBV29-1
clone size: NA
J gene: TRBJ2-5
CDR3 protein: CSGTSGREETQYF

V gene: TRBV6-4
clone size: medium-sized
J gene: TRBJ2-1
CDR3 protein: CASSDSGLAFNEQFF

V gene: TRBV29-1
clone size: few
J gene: TRBJ2-1
CDR3 protein: CSVEGLAGRNEQFF

V gene: TRBV25-1
clone size: NA
J gene: TRBJ2-7
CDR3 protein: CASSEVFHEQYF

V gene: TRBV19
clone size: NA
J gene: TRBJ1-5
CDR3 protein: CASSITPGNQPQHF

V gene: TRBV25-1
clone size: many
J gene: TRBJ1-2
CDR3 protein: CTSSEARGNYGYTF

V gene: TRBV10-3
clone size: NA
J gene: TRBJ2-2
CDR3 protein: CAITGELFF

V gene: TRBV7-2
clone size: medium-sized
J gene: TRBJ2-1
CDR3 protein: CASSLGLADNEQFF

V gene: TRBV5-1
clone size: medium-sized
J gene: TRBJ1-6
CDR3 protein: CASSYDRARSYNSPLHF

V gene: TRBV7-9
clone size: NA
J gene: TRBJ2-3
CDR3 protein: CASSPTRLGPPTDTQYF

V gene: TRBV10-3
clone size: NA
J gene: TRBJ2-1
CDR3 protein: CAISDREQGDNEQFF

V gene: TRBV9
clone size: NA
J gene: TRBJ2-1
CDR3 protein: CASTTDRSSEQFF

V gene: TRBV20-1
clone size: few
J gene: TRBJ2-7
CDR3 protein: CSASTSGSSYEQYF

V gene: TRBV25-1
clone size: few
J gene: TRBJ1-2
CDR3 protein: CASSRGAVGYTF

V gene: TRBV2
clone size: many
J gene: TRBJ1-5
CDR3 protein: CATRGQGSPNQPQHF

V gene: TRBV20-1
clone size: medium-sized
J gene: TRBJ2-2
CDR3 protein: CSASASLATNTGELFF

V gene: TRBV16
clone size: medium-sized
J gene: TRBJ1-1
CDR3 protein: CASSPQVQMNVEAFF

V gene: TRBV2
clone size: NA
J gene: TRBJ1-5
CDR3 protein: CASSEALHGTANQPQHF

V gene: TRBV5-6
clone size: medium-sized
J gene: TRBJ1-6
CDR3 protein: CASSLSLGRGRSPLHF

V gene: TRBV25-1
clone size: NA
J gene: TRBJ1-5
CDR3 protein: CASSAGSVSQPQHF

V gene: TRBV20-1
clone size: medium-sized
J gene: TRBJ2-1
CDR3 protein: CSARPWGQGLTNEQFF

V gene: TRBV6-4
clone size: NA
J gene: TRBJ2-2
CDR3 protein: CASSDSAGTGTGELFF

V gene: TRBV12-3/TRBV12-4
clone size: medium-sized
J gene: TRBJ1-5
CDR3 protein: CASSQTVLSNQPQHF

V gene: TRBV5-4
clone size: many
J gene: TRBJ2-5
CDR3 protein: CASSLDLRWGETQYF

V gene: TRBV7-9
clone size: NA
J gene: TRBJ2-3
CDR3 protein: CASLTSGRGTDTQDF

V gene: TRBV7-9
clone size: NA
J gene: TRBJ2-5
CDR3 protein: CASSLRRGGPQETQYF

V gene: TRBV15
clone size: NA
J gene: TRBJ1-5
CDR3 protein: CATSSRTGLQPQHF

V gene: TRBV12-3/TRBV12-4
clone size: medium-sized
J gene: TRBJ1-5
CDR3 protein: CASSDDNGNQPQHF

V gene: TRBV4-2
clone size: NA
J gene: TRBJ1-5
CDR3 protein: CASSQDRQNQPQHF

V gene: TRBV7-9
clone size: few
J gene: TRBJ2-6
CDR3 protein: CASRGQGRTGANVLTF

V gene: TRBV11-3
clone size: NA
J gene: TRBJ2-7
CDR3 protein: CASSLVAGAGEQYF

V gene: TRBV10-1
clone size: medium-sized
J gene: TRBJ2-1
CDR3 protein: CASSELAGGLNEQFF

V gene: TRBV6-1
clone size: many
J gene: TRBJ1-2
CDR3 protein: CASSESTGWANYGYTF

V gene: TRBV2
clone size: NA
J gene: TRBJ2-7
CDR3 protein: CASTWADSYEQYF

V gene: TRBV6-5
clone size: few
J gene: TRBJ2-1
CDR3 protein: CASRWTSGSYEQFF

V gene: TRBV10-1
clone size: many
J gene: TRBJ2-3
CDR3 protein: CASSGTSGRTDTQYF

V gene: TRBV9
clone size: NA
J gene: TRBJ2-7
CDR3 protein: CASSLRDSPSEQYF

V gene: TRBV25-1
clone size: once
J gene: TRBJ2-1
CDR3 protein: CASCAWTSRMDEQFF

V gene: TRBV20-1
clone size: NA
J gene: TRBJ1-4
CDR3 protein: CSARGETVANEKLFF

V gene: TRBV10-3
clone size: few
J gene: TRBJ2-1
CDR3 protein: CAISDREQGAYNEQFF

V gene: TRBV29-1
clone size: NA
J gene: TRBJ1-1
CDR3 protein: CSVARTENTEAFF

V gene: TRBV29-1
clone size: many
J gene: TRBJ2-7
CDR3 protein: CSVGSPLSYEQYF

V gene: TRBV20-1
clone size: NA
J gene: TRBJ2-1
CDR3 protein: CSATRDRNEQFF

V gene: TRBV7-8
clone size: many
J gene: TRBJ1-3
CDR3 protein: CASSLGGGFGNTIYF

V gene: TRBV4-1
clone size: once
J gene: TRBJ2-7
CDR3 protein: CASSQALGRGYEQYF

V gene: TRBV5-1
clone size: few
J gene: TRBJ2-2
CDR3 protein: CASSLVTSGNTGELFF

V gene: TRBV29-1
clone size: many
J gene: TRBJ2-7
CDR3 protein: CSVEEGRGYEQYF